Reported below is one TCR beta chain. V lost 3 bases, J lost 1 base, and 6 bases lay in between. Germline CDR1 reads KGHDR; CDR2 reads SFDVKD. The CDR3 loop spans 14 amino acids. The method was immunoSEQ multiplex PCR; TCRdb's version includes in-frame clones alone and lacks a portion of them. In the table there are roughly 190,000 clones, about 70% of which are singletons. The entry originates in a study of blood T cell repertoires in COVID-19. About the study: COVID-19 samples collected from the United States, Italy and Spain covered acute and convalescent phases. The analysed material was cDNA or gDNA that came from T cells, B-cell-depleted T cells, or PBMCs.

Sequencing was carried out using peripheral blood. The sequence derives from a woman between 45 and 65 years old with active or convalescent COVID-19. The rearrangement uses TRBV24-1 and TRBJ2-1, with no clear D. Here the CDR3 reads CATSDPSSYNEQFF. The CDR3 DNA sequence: TGTGCCACCAGTGATCCCTCTTCCTACAATGAGCAGTTCTTC.